This T cell receptor (beta chain) was sequenced in a study of CD8+ T cells in alopecia areata. The wider study: Treatment ran 6 to 18 months, with 6 months of follow-up afterward.

Treatment denoted: oral pan-JAK inhibitor, 5-10 mg twice daily. Extracted RNA was reverse transcribed, and the resulting cDNA served as sequencing template. Measured with immunoSEQ multiplex PCR; TCRdb has only the in-frame clones, and not every one. The table shows about 280,000 clones, with roughly 60% occurring only once. Findings and caveats of the study: Sequence data from scalp samples additionally include resident alphabeta T cells of normal skin.

Trimming left V 0 bases short and J 9 bases short, with 13 bases between. The germline V gene encodes CDR1 SGHRS and CDR2 YFSETQ. There are 14 residues in the CDR3. A note on this clone: Its target is unknown.

The V and J genes are TRBV5-1 and TRBJ1-3; D remains unclear. Specimen: CD4+ T cells sorted from blood, collected at week 24, from a patient treated with tofacitinib. The TCR sequence derives from a human donor with alopecia areata. CDR3 DNA sequence: TGCGCCAGCAGCTTGGGGGCTCAGGAGAGCACCATATATTTT. Amino acid sequence: CASSLGAQESTIYF.